This T cell receptor beta chain was obtained from a study of OX40 agonist ivuxolimab in advanced cancers. About the study: The dose-escalation cohort was roughly 84% male, with a mean age of approximately 61 years, ranging roughly 20 to 80.

The repertoire was sequenced with immunoSEQ multiplex PCR; TCRdb's copy has only in-frame clones and lacks some. In the table there are about 37,000 clones, 60% to 80% of which are singletons. Details on this clone: Its antigen is as yet unknown.

The investigators sampled blood at baseline, at cycle 4 day 1, and at cycle 7 day 1. This CDR3 has 16 amino acids. Losses at the gene ends were 7 bases for V and 3 bases for J; bases not matched to a gene: 9. In germline, CDR1 is LNHDA, CDR2 SQIVND (reference sequence). Study results and caveats: Averaging showed that CD8+ T cells had more expanded clones than CD4+ did.

The sequenced sample was CD4+ or CD8+ T cells sorted from blood, obtained in a trial of the OX40 agonist ivuxolimab. This receptor was taken from an adult with an advanced solid tumor such as melanoma, head and neck, liver or kidney cancer. This chain uses TRBV19 with TRBJ2-1, with 10 positions matching TRBD2. CDR3 protein: CASTGASGRNYNEQFF. The CDR3 nucleotides are TGTGCCAGTACGGGAGCTAGCGGGAGAAACTACAATGAGCAGTTCTTC.